The clone carrying this T cell receptor (beta chain) was seen ten or more times. This sample was taken from a study of early T cells in non-severe SARS-CoV-2 infection. Study context: Chains were unpaired, as sequencing was done on bulk RNA from unsorted whole blood.

TCRdb ran MiXCR on the 5' RACE reads and lists one entry per CDR3 protein. The sample carries roughly 57,000 distinct CDR3 sequences, under 15% recorded once. The sequence derives from an adult who was a healthcare worker with PCR-confirmed SARS-CoV-2 infection or an uninfected control (not recorded which). The sample consisted of whole blood, taken at baseline.

The chain's CDR3 is CASSLERVYQPQHF. The CDR3 nucleotides read TGTGCCAGCAGTTTGGAGCGGGTTTATCAGCCCCAGCATTTT. V usage is TRBV28 and J usage is TRBJ1-5; D ambiguous. The CDR3 runs to 14 residues. Per the germline V gene, CDR1 is MDHEN and CDR2 is SYDVKM. Trimming took 3 bases from V and 5 from J, leaving 11 bases between them.